This T cell receptor (beta chain) was sequenced during a study of response to subunit inactivated influenza vaccine. Deletions cut 5 bases from V and 10 bases from J, with 24 bases between. This CDR3 region has 16 residues. Germline V lookup: CDR1 SGHTA, CDR2 FQGNSA. TCRdb analysed the RT-PCR reads with MiXCR anew, one entry per CDR3 protein. The repertoire holds under 550,000 distinct CDR3 sequences, with around 7.7% as singletons. Study outcomes and limitations: The authors put forward the suggestion that each seasonal influenza vaccination may bring in only a limited number of new T cells.

This clonotype was seen only a few times. Its matching antigen is unknown. The chain uses TRBV7-2 and TRBJ2-1; TRBD2 might be the D (6 bases). The TCR comes from a man between 45 and 75 years old who received an inactivated influenza vaccine. Sample: PBMCs from blood, taken about 24 months after vaccination. The CDR3 sequence is CASSLGRGPRLGEQFF. As DNA, the CDR3 is TGTGCCAGCAGCCTAGGGCGGGGACCCCGTCTGGGCGAGCAGTTCTTC.